These 10 T cell receptor beta chains were sequenced from one sample in a study of cytomegalovirus exposure and HLA in healthy donors. 13 Jbeta primers and 60 Vbeta primers were used for the PCR. The method was immunoSEQ multiplex PCR; TCRdb's version includes in-frame clones alone and lacks a portion of them. The data hold just over 200,000 clones, with approximately 78% observed a single time. Sequencing was carried out using PBMCs. All receptors derive from a woman in her thirties or forties in good health and CMV-seronegative.

This rearrangement joins TRBV5-1 to TRBJ2-1, with 9 positions matching TRBD1. Germline V gives CDR1 SGHRS, CDR2 YFSETQ. J gave up 0 bases and V 0 bases, and 1 base lay outside the gene matches. The CDR3 spans 16 residues. In DNA, the CDR3 is TGCGCCAGCAGCTTGGGACAGGGGGGCTCCTACAATGAGCAGTTCTTC. This encodes CASSLGQGGSYNEQFF.

This rearrangement joins TRBV18 to TRBJ2-7; TRBD2 matches 9 bases. The V segment lost 2 bases and the J segment 6 bases; nucleotides outside the gene matches: 8. The CDR3 has 15 residues. CDR1 is KGHSH and CDR2 is LQKENI in the germline V gene. CDR3 sequence reads: CASSPSAGGPSEQYF. DNA of the CDR3: TGTGCCAGCTCACCATCGGCGGGAGGGCCAAGCGAGCAGTACTTC.

V is TRBV9 and J is TRBJ1-2, with 8 bases lining up with TRBD1. After removal of 4 bases from V and 0 bases from J, the junction contained 14 bases not matched to a gene. The CDR3 runs 18 residues. Germline V gene data show CDR1 as SGDLS and CDR2 as YYNGEE. The CDR3 is CASSPRDPGQAPNYGYTF. The CDR3 region has the DNA TGTGCCAGCAGCCCTCGAGATCCGGGACAGGCACCTAACTATGGCTACACCTTC.

The chain joins TRBV6-1 to TRBJ2-7; 9 bases fit TRBD1. V lost 5 bases and J lost 1; bases outside the gene matches: 6. This CDR3 region has 15 residues. Germline lookup yields CDR1 MNHNS and CDR2 SASEGT. The CDR3 loop reads CASSNRQGGSYEQYF. The CDR3, as DNA: TGTGCCAGCAGTAACCGACAGGGGGGGTCCTACGAGCAGTACTTC.

The rearrangement links TRBV5-5 to TRBJ2-5; 7 bases match TRBD1. The CDR3 covers 14 residues. Germline V gene data show CDR1 as SGHKS and CDR2 as YYEKEE (reference sequence). The V segment lost 4 bases and the J segment 4 bases; nucleotides outside the gene matches: 7. The CDR3 nucleotides are TGTGCCAGCAGCGCAACAGGGGTGACAGAGACCCAGTACTTC. This encodes CASSATGVTETQYF.

CDR3 bases: TGTGCCAGCAGGCGACAGGGTTGGGGGTCCTACGAGCAGTACTTC. It translates to CASRRQGWGSYEQYF. The gene calls are TRBV2 and TRBJ2-5; 7 positions agree with TRBD1. The J call may be incorrect, as the DNA end agrees better with TRBJ2-7. Per germline, CDR1 SNHLY and CDR2 FYNNEI. The CDR3 totals 15 residues.

In this sample, this clone turned up a few times. The chain joins TRBV29-1 to TRBJ1-2; D unclear. The CDR3 has 17 amino acids. Trimming left V 0 bases short and J 4 bases short, with 21 bases between. CDR1 is SQVTM, CDR2 ANQGSEA, per germline. Here the CDR3 DNA reads TGCAGCGTTGAAGATCTCGGTCAGTTTGAATGGAGCTATGGCTACACCTTC. The encoded protein is CSVEDLGQFEWSYGYTF.

The chain is built from TRBV7-9 and TRBJ2-3, with D possibly matching TRBD2 (6 bases). The CDR3 is 15 amino acids. Germline V CDR1 and CDR2: SEHNR, FQNEAQ (reference sequence). The V end was cut by 3 bases, the J end by 3 bases, with 13 bases between. CDR3 sequence: CASSFGSGLTDTQYF. The CDR3 DNA sequence: TGTGCCAGCAGCTTCGGGTCGGGACTTACAGATACGCAGTATTTT.

V gene TRBV6-4 combines with J gene TRBJ2-2; possible D gene TRBD1, 6 bases. Trimming shortened V by 2 bases and J by 4 bases, and 8 bases separated the two germline ends. Per germline, CDR1 MRHNA and CDR2 SNTAGT. This CDR3 is built from 14 residues. As DNA, the CDR3 is TGTGCCAGCAGTGACCAGGGGACCACCGGGGAGCTGTTTTTT. As protein: CASSDQGTTGELFF.

The chain joins TRBV28 to TRBJ2-2, with D uncertain. Germline V gene lookup returns CDR1 MDHEN and CDR2 SYDVKM. V gave up 1 base and J gave up 4 bases, with 7 bases separating them. CDR3 size: 14 residues. In DNA form, the CDR3 reads TGTGCCAGCAGTTTATACCCGCGCACCGGGGAGCTGTTTTTT. This sequence encodes CASSLYPRTGELFF.